This TCR beta chain emerged from a study of T cell repertoires in cytomegalovirus infection. Study-wide context: It can be stated that public TCR beta signatures indicated CMV infection as well as a matching HLA type.

Findings and caveats of the study: HLA-C-restricted CMV-specific TCR beta clonotypes were dominant in the ex vivo response. There were carriers of CMV plus the relevant HLA, and cumulative public TCR beta family frequency identified them.

Turning to this clonotype: Its antigen remains unidentified.

A single record per CDR3 protein comes from TCRdb applying MiXCR to the reads. The sample has about 830,000 distinct CDR3 sequences, about 30% seen once. Germline loops: CDR1 SGHKS, CDR2 YYEKEE (reference sequence). There are 16 residues in the CDR3. V dropped 1 base and J dropped 0 bases, with 11 bases sitting between them. Sequencing used cultured CD8+ T cells from PBMCs, obtained from culture after CMV antigen stimulation. The V and J genes are TRBV5-5 and TRBJ2-4, with no clear D. This receptor was taken from a human donor in good health (CMV status not recorded). Some clones in this sample may be carry-over from other donors' samples. Written as DNA, the CDR3 is TGTGCCAGCAGCTTGCATCCAGTTCTAGCCAAAAACATTCAGTACTTC. This translates into CASSLHPVLAKNIQYF.